The clone carrying this T cell receptor beta chain was counted ten times or more. RNA transcripts gave rise to amplified TCR beta CDR3 regions. A set of HTBI primers served as the primers for a first-round RT-PCR of the TCR CDR3. MiXCR was run by TCRdb on the multiplex PCR reads, yielding one entry per CDR3 protein. Among hundreds of thousands of distinct CDR3 sequences listed, less than 15% were seen once. The sample comes from a study of T cells in Graves' hyperthyroidism and ophthalmopathy. From germline, CDR1 is MNHNY and CDR2 SVGAGI (reference sequence). This CDR3 spans 17 amino acids. V lost 0 bases to trimming and J lost 1 base, with 12 bases between them. Isolation of PBMCs was performed on about 9.9 ml fresh peripheral blood.

Material for sequencing was blood. The chain links TRBV6-6 to TRBJ1-4; weak D call: TRBD1 (6 bases). This clonotype originated in a woman between 18 and 30 years old with Graves' hyperthyroidism. As DNA, the CDR3 is TGTGCCAGCAGTTACTCACAGGGAGCTAGAACTAATGAAAAACTGTTTTTT. Translation: CASSYSQGARTNEKLFF.